What follows is one T cell receptor beta chain and its context. Time point specified: pretreatment peripheral blood. Each patient contributed between 1 and 8 total time points of blood mononuclear cells, pretreatment and during treatment. The data were produced by immunoSEQ multiplex PCR, yet TCRdb's version contains in-frame clones alone and is incomplete. This sample has 85,000 to 100,000 clones, with roughly 84% found just once. The data belong to a study of PD-L1 blockade in urothelial cancer. Background on the study: The year 2014 saw patients start atezolizumab, 1,200 mg intravenously every 3 weeks. The analyses of blood took place 3 weeks (second dose) and 6 weeks after treatment start. Blood yielded a median of around 140,000 T cells per sample.

V was trimmed by 5 bases and J by 5 bases, leaving 28 bases between them. The germline gives CDR1 SGHVS, CDR2 FNYEAQ. The CDR3 has 19 amino acids. Material: PBMCs, obtained around atezolizumab (anti-PD-L1) treatment. The rearrangement links TRBV7-6 to TRBJ2-1, with TRBD2 as a possible D gene (6 bases). The source of this sequence is a man aged 55 to 70 with urothelial cancer. The CDR3 DNA reads as TGTGCCAGCAGCGCAGAAGCCGACCCGGGACTGATACAAAACAATGAGCAGTTCTTC. This encodes CASSAEADPGLIQNNEQFF.